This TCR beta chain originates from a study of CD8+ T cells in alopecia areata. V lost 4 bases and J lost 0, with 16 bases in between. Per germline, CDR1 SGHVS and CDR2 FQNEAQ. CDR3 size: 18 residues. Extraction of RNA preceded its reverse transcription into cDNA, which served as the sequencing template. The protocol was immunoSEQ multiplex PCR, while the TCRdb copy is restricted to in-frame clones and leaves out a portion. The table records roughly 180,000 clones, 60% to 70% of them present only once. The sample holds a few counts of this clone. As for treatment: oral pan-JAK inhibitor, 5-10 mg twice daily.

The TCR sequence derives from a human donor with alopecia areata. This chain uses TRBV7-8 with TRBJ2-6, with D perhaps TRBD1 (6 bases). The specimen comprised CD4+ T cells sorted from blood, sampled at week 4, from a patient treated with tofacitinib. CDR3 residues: CASSSNRVTISGANVLTF. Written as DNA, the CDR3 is TGTGCCAGCAGCTCGAACAGGGTCACCATCTCTGGGGCCAACGTCCTGACTTTC.